The clone carrying this T cell receptor beta chain was observed at least ten times. Antigen: not known. Its ends do not fully match the called genes, so a read error is possible. The use of a sample-barcoded 5' primer and a J-beta primer mix characterized a second PCR of roughly 6 to 12 cycles. A template-switch adaptor that had 12 random nucleotides put a tag on each cDNA molecule. Each CDR3 protein gets one entry after TCRdb re-called the 5' RACE reads with MiXCR. The table lists 1.5 million to 2 million distinct CDR3 sequences, 25% to 30% of them singletons, with about 7.7% in the top ten. The data belong to a study of blood T cells in healthy people across ages. Study results and limitations: Donors of long life had a larger count of naive CD4+ cells and greater diversity than aged donors.

The CDR3 is made up of 14 amino acids. From germline, CDR1 is ENHRY and CDR2 SYGVKD. The source is a woman aged 30 to 39 in good health. The sample comprised blood. This rearrangement joins TRBV10-3 to TRBJ2-5; tentative D call: TRBD2 (6 bases). The CDR3 DNA sequence: TGTGCCGTCAGTGAGCTGGGCGGAGGGGAGACCCAGTACTTC. Translating it yields CAVSELGGGETQYF.